The 27 T cell receptor beta chains reported below all come from one sample, sequenced in a study of metastatic and nonmetastatic thyroid tumors. No treatment of any kind had been given to any patient before thyroid surgery. Through MiXCR, TCRdb re-clonotyped the PCR reads. The repertoire holds more than 25,000 clones, with 6% to 9.5% as singletons. Material: blood. Receptors originate from a female donor with papillary thyroid cancer or a benign thyroid nodule (not recorded which). Some clones in this sample may be carry-over from other donors' samples.

This clone was detected ten times or more. The V call is TRBV3-1, the J call TRBJ1-6, with D perhaps TRBD1 (5 bases). The CDR3 spans 13 residues. Trimming stripped 8 bases from V and 7 bases from J, with 12 bases between. CDR1 LGHDT and CDR2 YNNKEL come from the germline V gene (reference sequence). CDR3 loop: CASGGEGNSPLHF. The DNA for the CDR3 is TGTGCCAGCGGGGGGGAAGGGAATTCACCCCTCCACTTT.

This clone was recorded many times. The J gene is TRBJ2-5, the V gene TRBV10-2; D ambiguous. The germline gives CDR1 WSHSY, CDR2 SAAADI. This CDR3 has 15 residues. V lost 3 bases to trimming and J lost 3 bases, with 14 bases between them. CDR3 sequence reads: CASSERAAGKETQYF. DNA of the CDR3: TGCGCCAGCAGTGAACGAGCAGCAGGAAAAGAGACCCAGTACTTC.

This clone appeared many times. This chain uses TRBV2 with TRBJ2-5; TRBD1 matches 7 bases. CDR1 SNHLY and CDR2 FYNNEI come from the germline V gene. This CDR3 comprises 15 residues. Unmatched junction bases numbered 9, after V lost 7 bases and J lost 1 base. The CDR3 protein is CASTLMTGTQETQYF. The CDR3 region has the DNA TGTGCCAGCACCTTGATGACAGGGACCCAAGAGACCCAGTACTTC.

On this clone itself: A single base separates this from a much larger clone, so it may be a read error. This sequence joins TRBV20-1 and TRBJ2-7; D unresolved. This CDR3 comprises 13 residues. Germline V gene sequence: CDR1 DFQATT, CDR2 SNEGSKA (reference sequence). Trimming removed 8 bases from V and 0 bases from J, with 14 bases in between. Written as DNA, the CDR3 is TGCAGTACCCCTTCCCCGGCCTCCTACGAGCAGTACTTC. This translates into CSTPSPASYEQYF.

This clone has a count of ten or more. The rearrangement uses TRBV7-9 and TRBJ2-7; no firm D call. Germline lookup yields CDR1 SEHNR and CDR2 FQNEAQ (reference sequence). The CDR3 has 15 residues. Between the trimmed V and J ends, which lost 5 bases and 3 bases, there was a span of 17 bases. This CDR3 reads CASSPNPQRSYEQYF. As DNA, the CDR3 is TGTGCCAGCAGCCCCAACCCCCAGAGGAGCTACGAGCAGTACTTC.

This clone was counted many times. The chain employs TRBV20-1 and TRBJ1-1; no firm D call. V lost 0 bases and J 9 bases, leaving 8 bases between the germline ends. In germline, CDR1 is DFQATT, CDR2 SNEGSKA (reference sequence). The CDR3 length is 11 residues. As DNA, the CDR3 is TGCAGTGCTAGAGATCCTGAACAAGCTTTCTTT. It encodes CSARDPEQAFF.

This clone was recorded at least ten times. The CDR3 nucleotides are TGTGCCAGCAGCGTAGCTCGGGGTGGAGCTGAAAAACTGTTTTTT. Translated, it gives CASSVARGGAEKLFF. J is TRBJ1-4 and V is TRBV9; D is unresolved. The germline gives CDR1 SGDLS, CDR2 YYNGEE. This CDR3 contains 15 residues. V was pared by 0 bases and J by 7 bases, with 13 bases between. Full variable domain (remainder filled in from reference TRBV9 and TRBJ1-4): DSGVTQTPKHLITATGQRVTLRCSPRSGDLSVYWYQQSLDQGLQFLIQYYNGEERAKGNILERFSAQQFPDLHSELNLSSLELGDSALYFCASSVARGGAEKLFFGSGTQLSVL.

This clone was found many times. This chain connects TRBV6-5 to TRBJ1-1; D ambiguous. This CDR3 contains 15 residues. V was trimmed by 2 bases and J by 0 bases, leaving 10 bases between them. The germline CDR1 and CDR2 sequences are MNHEY and SVGAGI. The CDR3 DNA follows: TGTGCCAGCAGTTACACGTCCTGGATGAACACTGAAGCTTTCTTT. Its protein is CASSYTSWMNTEAFF.

Many counts were recorded for this clone. The chain has TRBV20-1 and TRBJ1-3; D not resolved. Per germline, CDR1 DFQATT and CDR2 SNEGSKA (reference sequence). V was shortened by 1 base and J by 1 base, with 11 bases between the two germline ends. CDR3 length equals 15 residues. CDR3 in DNA: TGCAGTGCTAGAGGTGACGTAACGTCTGGAAACACCATATATTTT. It codes for CSARGDVTSGNTIYF.

Ten or more counts support this clone. The chain joins TRBV6-1 to TRBJ2-3, with 8 positions matching TRBD1. The germline CDR1 and CDR2 sequences are MNHNS and SASEGT. This CDR3 has 15 residues. Losses at the gene ends were 8 bases for V and 4 bases for J; bases not matched to a gene: 11. This CDR3 reads CASSTGQGAPDTQYF. In nucleotides, the CDR3 is TGTGCCAGCTCCACGGGCCAGGGGGCACCAGATACGCAGTATTTT.

This clone was observed at least ten times. The chain carries TRBV24-1 and TRBJ1-2; TRBD1 agrees at 9 bases. Unmatched junction bases numbered 11, after V lost 4 bases and J lost 6 bases. Looked up from germline, CDR1 is KGHDR and CDR2 is SFDVKD. The CDR3 is made up of 16 amino acids. The CDR3 here is CATSDQSGTGFHGYTF. In DNA form, the CDR3 reads TGTGCCACCAGTGACCAATCCGGGACAGGGTTCCATGGCTACACCTTC.

In its sample, this clone was seen many times. The V and J genes are TRBV11-1 and TRBJ2-5, with 8 bases lining up with TRBD2. The CDR3 contains 14 residues. Trimming cost V 5 bases and J 5 bases; bases outside gene matches: 7. CDR1 is SGHAT and CDR2 is FQDESV in the germline V gene (reference sequence). The DNA for the CDR3 is TGTGCCAGCAGCCCGGGACTAGGGAGTGAGACCCAGTACTTC. This translates into CASSPGLGSETQYF.

The chain has TRBV2 and TRBJ2-7, with D possibly being TRBD1 or TRBD2 (5 bases each). Germline V gene sequence: CDR1 SNHLY, CDR2 FYNNEI. This CDR3 contains 11 residues. V was trimmed by 8 bases and J by 10 bases, leaving 15 bases between them. Here the CDR3 reads CASGEWDGQYF. CDR3 DNA sequence: TGTGCCAGCGGAGAATGGGACGGACAGTACTTC. Full variable domain (rest looked up from reference TRBV2 and TRBJ2-7): EPEVTQTPSHQVTQMGQEVILRCVPISNHLYFYWYRQILGQKVEFLVSFYNNEISEKSEIFDDQFSVERPDGSNFTLKIRSTKLEDSAMYFCASGEWDGQYFGPGTRLTVT.

This clone appeared many times. The chain is built from TRBV4-3 and TRBJ2-5; D is unresolved. Germline loops: CDR1 LGHNA, CDR2 YSLEER. This CDR3 comprises 15 residues. The V gene lost 1 base and the J gene lost 5 bases, with 14 bases spanning the gap. CDR3 nucleotides: TGCGCCAGCAGCCAAGCTGTACTGCCGGTGGAGACCCAGTACTTC. Encoded protein: CASSQAVLPVETQYF.

This clone was recorded at least ten times. V and J are TRBV11-2 and TRBJ2-1; D gene ambiguous. V was cut by 0 bases and J by 0 bases, with 9 bases left in between. The CDR3 sequence is 16 residues long. The germline CDR1 and CDR2 sequences are SGHAT and FQNNGV. CDR3 loop: CASSLEVRSSYNEQFF. CDR3 in DNA: TGTGCCAGCAGCTTAGAAGTCAGGAGCTCCTACAATGAGCAGTTCTTC.

This clone was picked up many times. The genes are TRBV5-1 and TRBJ1-1; D remains unclear. The CDR3 is made up of 15 amino acids. V lost 6 bases and J 5 bases, leaving 20 bases between the germline ends. Germline V gene data show CDR1 as SGHRS and CDR2 as YFSETQ. Written as DNA, the CDR3 is TGCGCCAGCACCCACCGGGGAGGGTGGGAAACTGAAGCTTTCTTT. This gives the protein CASTHRGGWETEAFF.

This clone showed up many times. This chain uses TRBV6-1 with TRBJ1-4; TRBD1 might be the D (5 bases). Trimming left V 6 bases short and J 7 bases short, with 18 bases between. There are 15 residues in the CDR3. Germline lookup yields CDR1 MNHNS and CDR2 SASEGT. The CDR3: CASRTLGAPSEKLFF. CDR3 sequence (DNA): TGTGCCAGCAGAACCCTTGGGGCGCCTAGTGAAAAACTGTTTTTT.

This clone was observed many times. V is TRBV4-2 and J is TRBJ1-2, with D hard to call. V was pared by 0 bases and J by 0 bases, with 11 bases between. There are 16 residues in the CDR3. Per the germline V gene, CDR1 is LGHNA and CDR2 is YNFKEQ. The CDR3 region is CASSQDQWTSNYGYTF. The CDR3 DNA reads as TGTGCCAGCAGCCAAGATCAGTGGACCTCTAACTATGGCTACACCTTC.

This clone occurred many times. The chain employs TRBV7-2 and TRBJ1-5; no firm D call. The CDR3 has 17 amino acids. From germline, CDR1 is SGHTA and CDR2 FQGNSA. V was clipped by 5 bases and J by 2 bases, with 19 bases between them. CDR3 in amino acids: CASSLGRSGWGNQPQHF. CDR3 DNA sequence: TGTGCCAGCAGCCTAGGGCGGTCGGGATGGGGCAATCAGCCCCAGCATTTT.

Many counts were recorded for this clone. This chain links TRBV5-6 with TRBJ2-3, with D tentatively TRBD2 (7 bases). V was clipped by 3 bases and J by 0 bases, with 14 bases between them. The CDR3 is made up of 16 amino acids. The germline gives CDR1 SGHDT, CDR2 YYEEEE. The DNA for the CDR3 is TGTGCCAGCAGCTGGGGGGGCTTAACTAGCACAGATACGCAGTATTTT. This translates into CASSWGGLTSTDTQYF.

This clone was picked up many times. This chain uses TRBV12-3 or TRBV12-4 with TRBJ2-5, with TRBD2 identical over 9 bases. CDR3 length equals 15 residues. Trimming cost V 3 bases and J 5 bases; bases outside gene matches: 7. The CDR3 DNA reads TGTGCCAGCAGTTTTGGCGGGGGGGCCATGGAGACCCAGTACTTC. Translated, it gives CASSFGGGAMETQYF.

Note on this clone: This may arise from a read error, as a much more abundant clone is one base away. The chain carries TRBV16 and TRBJ1-2; possible D gene TRBD1, 6 bases. This CDR3 has 16 residues. Germline CDR1 and CDR2: KGHSY and FQNENV. Trimming removed 4 bases at V and 0 bases at J, with 15 bases between. CDR3 in amino acids: CASSRSGALTNYGYTF. The CDR3 region has the DNA TGTGCCAGCAGCCGATCGGGGGCACTAACTAACTATGGCTACACCTTC.

This clone was counted ten times or more. DNA for the CDR3: TGTGCCAGCAGTATACAGGGGAGCTCCTACAATGAGCAGTTCTTC. It translates to CASSIQGSSYNEQFF. The chain employs TRBV11-2 and TRBJ2-1; 7 bases align to TRBD1. The CDR3 totals 15 residues. V shed 6 bases, J shed 0 bases, and the junction held 5 bases outside the gene matches. Germline lookup yields CDR1 SGHAT and CDR2 FQNNGV.

This clone occurred many times. The chain joins TRBV20-1 to TRBJ1-5; no clear D. V was cut by 3 bases and J by 4 bases, with 7 bases left in between. This CDR3 is 12 amino acids long. Germline CDR1 is DFQATT and CDR2 is SNEGSKA (reference sequence). The CDR3 coding sequence is TGCAGTGCTAGGCCAGTTAATCAGCCCCAGCATTTT. Residues: CSARPVNQPQHF.

This clone was found many times. The V and J genes are TRBV19 and TRBJ1-5, with TRBD1 as a possible D gene (5 bases). The V and J ends lost 7 bases and 6 bases respectively, with 13 bases between them. This CDR3 region has 13 residues. From germline, CDR1 is LNHDA and CDR2 SQIVND (reference sequence). CDR3 coding DNA: TGTGCCAGTACCGATATGGGGGGTCAGCCCCAGCATTTT. Translating it yields CASTDMGGQPQHF.

This chain uses TRBV3-1 with TRBJ2-3; 10 nucleotides match TRBD2. Germline loops: CDR1 LGHDT, CDR2 YNNKEL (reference sequence). This CDR3 comprises 21 residues. Trimming took 0 bases from V and 1 from J; bases not matched to a gene: 16. The CDR3 loop is CASSQEFEREGNLEGTDTQYF. The CDR3 DNA sequence: TGTGCCAGCAGCCAAGAATTTGAGCGGGAGGGCAACTTGGAGGGCACAGATACGCAGTATTTT.

This clone occurred many times. CDR3 nucleotides: TGTGCCAGCAGTCCCCGTAGGAACACCGGGGAGCTGTTTTTT. It yields the protein CASSPRRNTGELFF. The V gene is TRBV12-3 or TRBV12-4, the J gene TRBJ2-2, with D unclear. The V end lost 5 bases, the J end lost 1 base, and 8 bases lay between the germline ends. The CDR3 sequence is 14 residues long.